Given below is one T cell receptor beta chain in context. The sample comes from a study of blood T cell repertoires in COVID-19. Study-wide background: Both acute and convalescent COVID-19 samples were obtained from the United States, Italy and Spain. PBMCs, B-cell-depleted T cells, or T cells provided the cDNA or gDNA that made up the material.

Per the study methods: Reference gene primer amplification in the assay estimated nucleated cell counts. Method: immunoSEQ multiplex PCR; TCRdb's copy keeps in-frame clones and lacks some. V, J and clone size are those of that table, while D and trimming were read from the DNA. The sample yields 200,000 to 300,000 clones, approximately 86% seen once. The V gene's germline CDR1 is MNHEY and CDR2 SVGAGI. Trimming left V 0 bases short and J 3 bases short, with 12 bases between. CDR3 length: 15 amino acids. This clonotype was sampled from a man aged 40-50 years who had recovered from COVID-19. The chain has TRBV6-5 and TRBJ2-7; maybe TRBD2 (5 bases). The sequenced sample was peripheral blood. The CDR3, as DNA: TGTGCCAGCAGTTACTCGAGGGCCGCGAGCTACGAGCAGTACTTC. Translated: CASSYSRAASYEQYF.